The entry below describes one T cell receptor beta chain. This record belongs to a study of cytomegalovirus exposure and HLA in healthy donors. CDR3 size: 17 residues. Germline V gene lookup returns CDR1 SGHTS and CDR2 YDEGEE. Trimming shortened V by 0 bases and J by 0 bases, and 13 bases separated the two germline ends. The study ran its PCR with 60 Vbeta and 13 Jbeta primers. Only in-frame clones appear in the TCRdb table, and some are missing; sequencing was by immunoSEQ multiplex PCR. This table holds 150,000 to 200,000 clones, about 80% found once. The genes are TRBV5-8 and TRBJ2-4; D uncertain. The sequenced material came from PBMCs. The receptor comes from a woman in her 30s in good health and CMV-seropositive. CDR3 sequence (DNA): TGTGCCAGCAGCTTGGAGACACGCAACCTAGCCAAAAACATTCAGTACTTC. Its protein is CASSLETRNLAKNIQYF.